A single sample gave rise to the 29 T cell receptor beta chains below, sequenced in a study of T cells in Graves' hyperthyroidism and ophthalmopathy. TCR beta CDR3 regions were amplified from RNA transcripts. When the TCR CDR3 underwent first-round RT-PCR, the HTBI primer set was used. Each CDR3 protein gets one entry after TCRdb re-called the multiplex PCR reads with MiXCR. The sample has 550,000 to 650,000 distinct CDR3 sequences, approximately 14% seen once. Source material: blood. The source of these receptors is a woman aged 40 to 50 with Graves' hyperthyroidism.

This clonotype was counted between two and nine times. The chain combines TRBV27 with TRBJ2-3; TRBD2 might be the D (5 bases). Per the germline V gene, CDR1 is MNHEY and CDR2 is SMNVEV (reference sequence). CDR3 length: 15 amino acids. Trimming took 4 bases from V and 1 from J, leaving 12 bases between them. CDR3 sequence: CASSSLGKGTDTQYF. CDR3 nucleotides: TGTGCCAGCAGTTCCCTCGGGAAGGGCACAGATACGCAGTATTTT.

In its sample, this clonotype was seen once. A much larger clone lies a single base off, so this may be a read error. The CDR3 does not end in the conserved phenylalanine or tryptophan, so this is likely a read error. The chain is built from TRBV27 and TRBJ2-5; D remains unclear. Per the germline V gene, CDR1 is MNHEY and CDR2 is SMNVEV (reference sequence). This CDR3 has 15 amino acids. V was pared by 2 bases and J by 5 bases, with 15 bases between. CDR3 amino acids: CASSLRIHPSETQYS. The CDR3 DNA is TGTGCCAGCAGTTTAAGGATACATCCCTCGGAGACCCAGTACTCC.

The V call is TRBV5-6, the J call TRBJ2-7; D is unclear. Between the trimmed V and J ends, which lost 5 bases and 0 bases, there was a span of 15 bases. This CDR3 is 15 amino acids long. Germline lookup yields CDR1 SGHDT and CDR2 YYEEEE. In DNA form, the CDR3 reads TGTGCCAGCAGTTATGACACCCAAAGCTCCTACGAGCAGTACTTC. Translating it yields CASSYDTQSSYEQYF.

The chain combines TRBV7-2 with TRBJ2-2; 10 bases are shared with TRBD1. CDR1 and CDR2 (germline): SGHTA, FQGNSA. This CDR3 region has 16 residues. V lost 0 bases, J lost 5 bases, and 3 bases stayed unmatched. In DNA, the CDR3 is TGTGCCAGCAGCTTAGCCGGGACAGGGGTTACCGGGGAGCTGTTTTTT. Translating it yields CASSLAGTGVTGELFF.

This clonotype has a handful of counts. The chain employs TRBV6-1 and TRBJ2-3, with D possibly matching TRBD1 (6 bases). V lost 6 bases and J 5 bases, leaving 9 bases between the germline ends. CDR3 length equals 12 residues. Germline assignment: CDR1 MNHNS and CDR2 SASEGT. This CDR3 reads CASRRTEDTQYF. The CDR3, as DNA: TGTGCCAGCAGGCGGACAGAAGATACGCAGTATTTT.

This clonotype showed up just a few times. CDR3 nucleotides: TGTGCCAGCCGATTACAGGGGGCGCCCGGCTACACCTTC. This gives the protein CASRLQGAPGYTF. The chain couples TRBV28 to TRBJ1-2; 9 nucleotides match TRBD1. The CDR3 length is 13 residues. In germline, CDR1 is MDHEN, CDR2 SYDVKM. V was clipped by 8 bases and J by 8 bases; unmatched bases: 9.

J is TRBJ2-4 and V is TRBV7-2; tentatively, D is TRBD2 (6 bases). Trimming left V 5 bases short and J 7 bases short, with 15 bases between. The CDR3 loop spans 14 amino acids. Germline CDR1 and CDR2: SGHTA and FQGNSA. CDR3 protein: CASSQGRGWNIQYF. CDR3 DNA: TGTGCCAGCAGCCAGGGACGGGGGTGGAACATTCAGTACTTC.

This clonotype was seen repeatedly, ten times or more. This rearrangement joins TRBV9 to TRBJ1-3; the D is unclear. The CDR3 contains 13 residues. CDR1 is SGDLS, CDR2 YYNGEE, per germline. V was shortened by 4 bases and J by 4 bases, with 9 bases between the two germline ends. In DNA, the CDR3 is TGTGCCAGCAGCCCGCCGCAGGGAAACACCATATATTTT. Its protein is CASSPPQGNTIYF.

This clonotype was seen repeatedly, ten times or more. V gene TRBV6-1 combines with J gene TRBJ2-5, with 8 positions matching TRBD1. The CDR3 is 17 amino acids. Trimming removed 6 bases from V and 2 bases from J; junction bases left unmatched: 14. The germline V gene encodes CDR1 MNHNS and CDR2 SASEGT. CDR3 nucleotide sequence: TGTGCCAGCAGACCCTACGCGACAGGGGTTGTGCAAGAGACCCAGTACTTC. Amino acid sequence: CASRPYATGVVQETQYF.

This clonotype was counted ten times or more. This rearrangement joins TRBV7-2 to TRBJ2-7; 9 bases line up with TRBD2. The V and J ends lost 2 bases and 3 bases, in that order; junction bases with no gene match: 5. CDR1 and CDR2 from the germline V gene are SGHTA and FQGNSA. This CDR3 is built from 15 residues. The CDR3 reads CASSLSSGTGYEQYF. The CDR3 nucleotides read TGTGCCAGCAGCTTATCTAGCGGGACTGGCTACGAGCAGTACTTC.

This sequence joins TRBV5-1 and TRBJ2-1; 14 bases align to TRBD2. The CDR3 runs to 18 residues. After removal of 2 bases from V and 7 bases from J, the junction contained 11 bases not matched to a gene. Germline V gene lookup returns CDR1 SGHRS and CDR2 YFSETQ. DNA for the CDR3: TGCGCCAGCAGCTTAGCGATGACTAGCGGGAGGGCCGATAATGAGCAGTTCTTC. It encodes CASSLAMTSGRADNEQFF.

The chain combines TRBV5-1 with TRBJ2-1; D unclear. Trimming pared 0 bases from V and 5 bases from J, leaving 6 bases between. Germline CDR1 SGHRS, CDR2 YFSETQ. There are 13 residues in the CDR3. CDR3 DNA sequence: TGCGCCAGCAGCTTGGTTCCCAACAATGAGCAGTTCTTC. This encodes CASSLVPNNEQFF.

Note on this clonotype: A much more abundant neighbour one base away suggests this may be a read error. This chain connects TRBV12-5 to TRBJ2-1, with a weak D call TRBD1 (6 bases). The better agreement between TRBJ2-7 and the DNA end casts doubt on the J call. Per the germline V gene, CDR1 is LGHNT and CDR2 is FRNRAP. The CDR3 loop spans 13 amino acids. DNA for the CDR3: TGTGCTAGTGTTGCGGACAGAAACAATGAGCAGTACTTC. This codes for CASVADRNNEQYF.

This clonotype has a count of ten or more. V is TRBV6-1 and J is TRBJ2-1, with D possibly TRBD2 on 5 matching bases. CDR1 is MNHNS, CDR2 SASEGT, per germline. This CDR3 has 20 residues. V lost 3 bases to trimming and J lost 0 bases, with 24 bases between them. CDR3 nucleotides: TGTGCCAGCAGTGATCGTAGTAGCGCCCGGTCCCAAAACTCCTACAATGAGCAGTTCTTC. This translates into CASSDRSSARSQNSYNEQFF.

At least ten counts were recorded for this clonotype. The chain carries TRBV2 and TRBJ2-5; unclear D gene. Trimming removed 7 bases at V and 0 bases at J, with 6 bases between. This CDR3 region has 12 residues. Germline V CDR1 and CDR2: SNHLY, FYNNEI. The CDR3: CASNWHQETQYF. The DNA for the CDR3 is TGTGCCAGCAATTGGCACCAAGAGACCCAGTACTTC.

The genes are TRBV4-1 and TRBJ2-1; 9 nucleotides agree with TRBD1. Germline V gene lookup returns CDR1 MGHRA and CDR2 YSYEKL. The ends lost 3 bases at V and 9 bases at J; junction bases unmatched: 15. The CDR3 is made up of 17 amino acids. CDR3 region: CASSHSSGTGSLLEQFF. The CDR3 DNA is TGCGCCAGCAGCCACAGCTCCGGGACAGGGTCCTTACTTGAGCAGTTCTTC.

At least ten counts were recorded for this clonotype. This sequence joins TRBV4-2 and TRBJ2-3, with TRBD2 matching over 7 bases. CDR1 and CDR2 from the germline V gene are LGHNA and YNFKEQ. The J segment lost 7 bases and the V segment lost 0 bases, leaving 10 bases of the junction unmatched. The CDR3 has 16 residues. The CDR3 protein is CASSQDFGTIAYTQYF. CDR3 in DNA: TGTGCCAGCAGCCAAGATTTCGGGACTATAGCGTATACGCAGTATTTT.

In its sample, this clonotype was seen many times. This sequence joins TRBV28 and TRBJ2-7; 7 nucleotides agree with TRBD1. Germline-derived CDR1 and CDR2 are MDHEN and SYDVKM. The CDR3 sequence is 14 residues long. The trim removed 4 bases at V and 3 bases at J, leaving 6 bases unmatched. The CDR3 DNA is TGTGCCAGCAGTTCCTACAGGGGAAACTACGAGCAGTACTTC. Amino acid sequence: CASSSYRGNYEQYF.

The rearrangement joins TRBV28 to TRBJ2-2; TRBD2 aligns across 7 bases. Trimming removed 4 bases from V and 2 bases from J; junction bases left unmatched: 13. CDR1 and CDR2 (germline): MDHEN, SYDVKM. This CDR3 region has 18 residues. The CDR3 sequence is CASSSKLAEILNTGELFF. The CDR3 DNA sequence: TGTGCCAGCAGTTCTAAGCTAGCGGAGATACTAAACACCGGGGAGCTGTTTTTT. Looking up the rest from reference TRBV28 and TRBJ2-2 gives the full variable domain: DVKVTQSSRYLVKRTGEKVFLECVQDMDHENMFWYRQDPGLGLRLIYFSYDVKMKEKGDIPEGYSVSREKKERFSLILESASTNQTSMYLCASSSKLAEILNTGELFFGEGSRLTVL.

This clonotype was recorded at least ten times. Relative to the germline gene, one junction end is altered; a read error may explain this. CDR3 nucleotide sequence: TGTGCCAGCAGTCTCCTAGCGGGAGGGTACAATGAGCAGTTCTTC. This gives the protein CASSLLAGGYNEQFF. This chain connects TRBV5-1 to TRBJ2-1, with 12 bases lining up with TRBD2. Germline V lookup: CDR1 SGHRS, CDR2 YFSETQ. The CDR3 extends over 15 amino acids.

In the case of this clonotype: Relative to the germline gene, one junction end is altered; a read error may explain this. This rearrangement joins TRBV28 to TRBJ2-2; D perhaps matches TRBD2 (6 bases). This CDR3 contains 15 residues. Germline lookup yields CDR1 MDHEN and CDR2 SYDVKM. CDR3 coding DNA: TGTGCCAGCAGCGGGGGTGACTTAGACACCAGGGAGCTGTTTTTT. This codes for CASSGGDLDTRELFF.

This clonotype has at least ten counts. CDR3 DNA sequence: TGTGCCGGAAACAGGGACACCACAGATACGCAGTATTTT. It yields the protein CAGNRDTTDTQYF. The chain couples TRBV27 to TRBJ2-3; weak D call: TRBD1 (6 bases). Germline lookup yields CDR1 MNHEY and CDR2 SMNVEV (reference sequence). Trimming removed 11 bases from V and 2 bases from J, with 14 bases in between. The CDR3 has 13 residues.

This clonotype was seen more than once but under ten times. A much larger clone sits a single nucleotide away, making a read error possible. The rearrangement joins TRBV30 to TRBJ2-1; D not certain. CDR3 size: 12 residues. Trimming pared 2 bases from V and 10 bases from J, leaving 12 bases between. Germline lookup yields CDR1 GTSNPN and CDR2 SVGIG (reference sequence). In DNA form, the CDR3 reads TGTGCCTGGAGTCTGACCATCGGGGAGCAGTTCTTC. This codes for CAWSLTIGEQFF.

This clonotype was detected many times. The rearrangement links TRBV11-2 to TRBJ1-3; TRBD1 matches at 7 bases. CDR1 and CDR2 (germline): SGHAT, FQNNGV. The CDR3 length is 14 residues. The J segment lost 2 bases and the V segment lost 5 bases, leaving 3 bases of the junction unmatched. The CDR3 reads CASSIGTAGNTIYF. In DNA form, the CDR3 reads TGTGCCAGCAGCATAGGGACAGCTGGAAACACCATATATTTT.

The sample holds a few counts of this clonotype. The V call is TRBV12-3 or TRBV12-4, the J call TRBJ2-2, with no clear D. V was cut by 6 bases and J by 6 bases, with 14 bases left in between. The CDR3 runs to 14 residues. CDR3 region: CASSLDRIAGELFF. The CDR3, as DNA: TGTGCCAGCAGCCTGGACCGCATAGCCGGGGAGCTGTTTTTT.

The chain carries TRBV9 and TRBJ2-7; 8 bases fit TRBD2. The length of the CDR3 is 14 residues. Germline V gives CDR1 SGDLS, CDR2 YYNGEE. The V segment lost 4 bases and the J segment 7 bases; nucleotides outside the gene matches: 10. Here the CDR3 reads CASSPRASGLEQYF. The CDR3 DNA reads TGTGCCAGCAGCCCCCGGGCTAGCGGGTTAGAGCAGTACTTC. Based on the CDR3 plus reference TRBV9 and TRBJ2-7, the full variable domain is DSGVTQTPKHLITATGQRVTLRCSPRSGDLSVYWYQQSLDQGLQFLIQYYNGEERAKGNILERFSAQQFPDLHSELNLSSLELGDSALYFCASSPRASGLEQYFGPGTRLTVT.

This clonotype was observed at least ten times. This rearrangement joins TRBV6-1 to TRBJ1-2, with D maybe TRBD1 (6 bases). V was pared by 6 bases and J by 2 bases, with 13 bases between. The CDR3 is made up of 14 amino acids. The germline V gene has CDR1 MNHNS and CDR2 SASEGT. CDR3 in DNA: TGTGCCAGCAGCTTGGGGCAGGGGAACTATGGCTACACCTTC. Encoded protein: CASSLGQGNYGYTF.

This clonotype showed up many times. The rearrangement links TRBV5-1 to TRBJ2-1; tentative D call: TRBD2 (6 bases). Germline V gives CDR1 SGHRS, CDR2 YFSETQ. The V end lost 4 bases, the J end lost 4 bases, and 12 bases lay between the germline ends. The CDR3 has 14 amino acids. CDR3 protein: CASSGTALYNEQFF. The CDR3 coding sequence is TGCGCCAGCAGCGGGACTGCCCTATACAATGAGCAGTTCTTC.

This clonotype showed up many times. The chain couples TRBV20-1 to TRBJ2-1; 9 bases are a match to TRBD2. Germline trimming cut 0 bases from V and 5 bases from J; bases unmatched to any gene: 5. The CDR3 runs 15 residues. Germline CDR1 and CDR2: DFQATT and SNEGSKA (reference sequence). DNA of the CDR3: TGCAGTGCTAGAGATAGCGGGAGCGGGAACAATGAGCAGTTCTTC. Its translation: CSARDSGSGNNEQFF.